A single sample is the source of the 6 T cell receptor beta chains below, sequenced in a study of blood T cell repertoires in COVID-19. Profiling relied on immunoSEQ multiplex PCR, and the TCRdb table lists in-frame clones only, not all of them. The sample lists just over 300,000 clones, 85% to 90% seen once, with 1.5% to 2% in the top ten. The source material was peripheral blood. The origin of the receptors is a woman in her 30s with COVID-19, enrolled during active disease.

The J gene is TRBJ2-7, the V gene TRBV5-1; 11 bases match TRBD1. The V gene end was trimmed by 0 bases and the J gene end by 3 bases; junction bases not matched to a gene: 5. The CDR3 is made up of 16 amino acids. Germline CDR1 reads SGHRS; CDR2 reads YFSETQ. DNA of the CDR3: TGCGCCAGCAGCTTGGCCTCAGGGACAGGGGGCTACGAGCAGTACTTC. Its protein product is CASSLASGTGGYEQYF. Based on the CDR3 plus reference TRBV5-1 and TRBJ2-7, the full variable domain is KAGVTQTPRYLIKTRGQQVTLSCSPISGHRSVSWYQQTPGQGLQFLFEYFSETQRNKGNFPGRFSGRQFSNSRSEMNVSTLELGDSALYLCASSLASGTGGYEQYFGPGTRLTVT.

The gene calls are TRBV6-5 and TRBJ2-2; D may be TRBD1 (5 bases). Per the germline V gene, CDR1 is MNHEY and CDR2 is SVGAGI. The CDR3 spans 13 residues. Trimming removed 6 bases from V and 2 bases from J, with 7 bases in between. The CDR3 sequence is CASRQENTGELFF. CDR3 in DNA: TGTGCCAGCAGACAGGAAAACACCGGGGAGCTGTTTTTT.

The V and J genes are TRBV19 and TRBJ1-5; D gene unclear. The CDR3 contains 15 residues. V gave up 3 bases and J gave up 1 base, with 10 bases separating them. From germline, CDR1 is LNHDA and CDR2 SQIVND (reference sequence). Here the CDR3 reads CASSMRAASNQPQHF. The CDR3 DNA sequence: TGTGCCAGTAGTATGAGGGCGGCGAGCAATCAGCCCCAGCATTTT.

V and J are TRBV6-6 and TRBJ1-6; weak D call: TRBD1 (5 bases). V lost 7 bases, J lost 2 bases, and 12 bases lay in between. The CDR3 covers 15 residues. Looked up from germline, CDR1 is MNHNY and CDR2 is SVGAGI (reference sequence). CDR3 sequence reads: CASKQDSPYNSPLHF. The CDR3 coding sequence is TGTGCCAGCAAACAAGACAGCCCCTATAATTCACCCCTCCACTTT.

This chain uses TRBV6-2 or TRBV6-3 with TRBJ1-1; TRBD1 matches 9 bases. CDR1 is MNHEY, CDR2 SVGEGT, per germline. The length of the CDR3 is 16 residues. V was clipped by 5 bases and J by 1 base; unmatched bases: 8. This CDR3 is CASSRGTGLTNTEAFF. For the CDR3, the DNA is TGTGCCAGCAGTCGTGGGACAGGGTTGACGAACACTGAAGCTTTCTTT.

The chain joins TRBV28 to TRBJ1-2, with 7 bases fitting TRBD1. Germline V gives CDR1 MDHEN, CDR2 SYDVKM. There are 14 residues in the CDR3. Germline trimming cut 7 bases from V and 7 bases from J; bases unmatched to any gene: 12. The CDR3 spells CASNTPGGWGGYTF. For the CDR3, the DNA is TGTGCCAGCAATACGCCAGGGGGATGGGGTGGCTACACCTTC.